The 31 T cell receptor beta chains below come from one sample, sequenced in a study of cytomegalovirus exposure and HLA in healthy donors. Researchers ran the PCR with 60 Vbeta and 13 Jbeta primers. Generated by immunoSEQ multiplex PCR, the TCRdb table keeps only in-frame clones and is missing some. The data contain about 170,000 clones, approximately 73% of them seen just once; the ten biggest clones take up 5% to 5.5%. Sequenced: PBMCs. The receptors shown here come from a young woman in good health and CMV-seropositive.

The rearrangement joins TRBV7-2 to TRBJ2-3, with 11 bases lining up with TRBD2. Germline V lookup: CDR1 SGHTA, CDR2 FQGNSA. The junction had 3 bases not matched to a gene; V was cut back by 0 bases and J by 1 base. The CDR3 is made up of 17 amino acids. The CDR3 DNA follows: TGTGCCAGCAGCTTAGCACTAGCGGGGGCCGGCACAGATACGCAGTATTTT. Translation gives CASSLALAGAGTDTQYF.

This chain's CDR3 is CASSPERRGLQETQYF. The CDR3 nucleotides read TGTGCCAGCAGCCCCGAACGGAGGGGGCTTCAAGAGACCCAGTACTTC. The V and J genes are TRBV5-6 and TRBJ2-5, with D perhaps matching TRBD1 (7 bases). Germline V gene lookup returns CDR1 SGHDT and CDR2 YYEEEE. The V end was cut by 4 bases, the J end by 2 bases, with 18 bases between. The CDR3 has 16 amino acids.

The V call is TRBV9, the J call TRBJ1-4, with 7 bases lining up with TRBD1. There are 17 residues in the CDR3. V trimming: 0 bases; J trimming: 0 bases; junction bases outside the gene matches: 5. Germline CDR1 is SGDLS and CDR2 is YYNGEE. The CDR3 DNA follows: TGTGCCAGCAGCGTAGGGCAGGGGGTTGCAACTAATGAAAAACTGTTTTTT. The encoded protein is CASSVGQGVATNEKLFF.

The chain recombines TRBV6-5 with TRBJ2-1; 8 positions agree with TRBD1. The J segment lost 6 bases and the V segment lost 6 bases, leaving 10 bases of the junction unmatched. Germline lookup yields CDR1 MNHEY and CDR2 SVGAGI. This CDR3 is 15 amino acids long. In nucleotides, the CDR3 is TGTGCCAGCAGAATATACAGGGGGGCGAGCAATGAGCAGTTCTTC. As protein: CASRIYRGASNEQFF.

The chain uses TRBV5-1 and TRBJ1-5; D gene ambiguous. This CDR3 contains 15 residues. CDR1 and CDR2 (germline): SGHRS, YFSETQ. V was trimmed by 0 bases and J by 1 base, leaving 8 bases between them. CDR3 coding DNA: TGCGCCAGCAGCTTGGATGGAGCCAGCAATCAGCCCCAGCATTTT. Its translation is CASSLDGASNQPQHF.

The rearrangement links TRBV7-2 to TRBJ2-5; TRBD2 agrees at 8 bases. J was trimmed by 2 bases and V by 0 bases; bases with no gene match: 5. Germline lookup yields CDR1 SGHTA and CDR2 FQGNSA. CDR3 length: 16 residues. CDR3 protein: CASSLAGGGRQETQYF. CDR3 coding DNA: TGTGCCAGCAGCTTAGCGGGCGGGGGGCGGCAAGAGACCCAGTACTTC.

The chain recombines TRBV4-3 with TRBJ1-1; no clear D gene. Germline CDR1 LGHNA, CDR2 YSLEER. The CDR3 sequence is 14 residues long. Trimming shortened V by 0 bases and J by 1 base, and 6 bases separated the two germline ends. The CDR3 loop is CASSQDRGNTEAFF. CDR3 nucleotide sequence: TGCGCCAGCAGCCAAGATCGGGGGAACACTGAAGCTTTCTTT.

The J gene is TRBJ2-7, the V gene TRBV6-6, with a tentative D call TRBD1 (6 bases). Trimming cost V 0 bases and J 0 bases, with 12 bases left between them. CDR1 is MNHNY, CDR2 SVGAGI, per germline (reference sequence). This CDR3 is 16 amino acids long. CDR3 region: CASSYSPDRSSYEQYF. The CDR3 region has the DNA TGTGCCAGCAGTTACTCCCCAGACAGGAGCTCCTACGAGCAGTACTTC.

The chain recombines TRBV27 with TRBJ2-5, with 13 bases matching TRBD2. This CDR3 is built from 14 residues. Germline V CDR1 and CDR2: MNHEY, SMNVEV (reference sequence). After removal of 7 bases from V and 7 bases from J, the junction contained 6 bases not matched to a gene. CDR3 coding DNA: TGTGCCAGCACCGGGACTAGCGGGGAAGGGACCCAGTACTTC. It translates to CASTGTSGEGTQYF.

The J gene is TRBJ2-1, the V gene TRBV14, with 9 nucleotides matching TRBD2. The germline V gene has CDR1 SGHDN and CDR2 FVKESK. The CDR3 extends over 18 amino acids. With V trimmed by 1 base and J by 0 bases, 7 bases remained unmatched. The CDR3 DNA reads TGTGCCAGCAGCCAAGTGGCGGGGGGGTTTAGCTCCTACAATGAGCAGTTCTTC. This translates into CASSQVAGGFSSYNEQFF.

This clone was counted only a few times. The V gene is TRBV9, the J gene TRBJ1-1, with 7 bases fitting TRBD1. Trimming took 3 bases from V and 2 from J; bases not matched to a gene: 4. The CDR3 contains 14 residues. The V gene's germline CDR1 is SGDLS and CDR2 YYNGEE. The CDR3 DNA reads TGTGCCAGCAGCGACGGGACAGTAAACACTGAAGCTTTCTTT. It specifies CASSDGTVNTEAFF.

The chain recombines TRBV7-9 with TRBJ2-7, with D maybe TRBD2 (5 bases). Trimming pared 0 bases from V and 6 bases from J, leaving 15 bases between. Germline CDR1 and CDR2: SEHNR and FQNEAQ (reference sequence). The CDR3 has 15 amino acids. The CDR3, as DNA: TGTGCCAGCAGCTTAGCCGGTCGGGATAGCCGCGAGCAGTACTTC. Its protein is CASSLAGRDSREQYF.

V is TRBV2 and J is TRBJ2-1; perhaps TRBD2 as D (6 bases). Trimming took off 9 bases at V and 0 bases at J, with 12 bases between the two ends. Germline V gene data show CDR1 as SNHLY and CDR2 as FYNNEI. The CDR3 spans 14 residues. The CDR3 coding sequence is TGTGCCAGTGGTGGCGGGGTCTCCTACAATGAGCAGTTCTTC. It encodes CASGGGVSYNEQFF.

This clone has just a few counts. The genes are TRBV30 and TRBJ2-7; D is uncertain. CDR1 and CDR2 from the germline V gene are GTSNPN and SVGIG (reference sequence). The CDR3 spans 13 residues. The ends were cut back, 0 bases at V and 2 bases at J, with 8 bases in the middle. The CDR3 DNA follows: TGTGCCTGGAGTGTGGCAGGCCCCTACGAGCAGTACTTC. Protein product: CAWSVAGPYEQYF.

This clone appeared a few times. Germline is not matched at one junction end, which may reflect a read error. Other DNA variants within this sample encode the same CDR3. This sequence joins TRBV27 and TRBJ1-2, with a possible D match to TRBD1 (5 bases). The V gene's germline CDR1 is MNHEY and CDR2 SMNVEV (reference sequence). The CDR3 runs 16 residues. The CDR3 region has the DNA TGTGCCAGCAGTCTATCGGTGTCGACAGCTAACTATGGCTACACCTTT. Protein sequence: CASSLSVSTANYGYTF.

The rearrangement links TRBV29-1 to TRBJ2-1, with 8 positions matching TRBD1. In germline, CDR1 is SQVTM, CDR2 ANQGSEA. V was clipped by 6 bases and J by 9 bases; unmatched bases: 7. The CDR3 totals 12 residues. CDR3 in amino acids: CSVDTTGVEQFF. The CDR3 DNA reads TGCAGCGTGGACACGACAGGGGTTGAGCAGTTCTTC.

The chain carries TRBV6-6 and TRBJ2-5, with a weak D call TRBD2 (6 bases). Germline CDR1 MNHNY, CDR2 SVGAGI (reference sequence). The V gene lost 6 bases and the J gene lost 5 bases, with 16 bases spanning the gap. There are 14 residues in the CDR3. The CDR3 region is CASSSPEEGETQYF. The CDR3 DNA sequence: TGTGCCAGCAGCTCTCCCGAGGAGGGCGAGACCCAGTACTTC.

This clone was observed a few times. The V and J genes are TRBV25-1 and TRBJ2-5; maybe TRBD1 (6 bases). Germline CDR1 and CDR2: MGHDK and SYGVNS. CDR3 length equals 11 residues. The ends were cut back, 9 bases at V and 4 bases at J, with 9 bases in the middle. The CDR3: CASFRGETQYF. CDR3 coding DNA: TGTGCCAGTTTCAGGGGAGAGACCCAGTACTTC.

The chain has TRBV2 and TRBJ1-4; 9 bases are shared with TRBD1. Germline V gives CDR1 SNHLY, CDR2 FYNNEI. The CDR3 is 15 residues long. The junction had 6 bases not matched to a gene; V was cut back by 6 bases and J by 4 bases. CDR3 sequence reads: CASRTGGGVNEKLFF. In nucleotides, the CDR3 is TGTGCCAGCAGAACAGGGGGCGGAGTTAATGAAAAACTGTTTTTT.

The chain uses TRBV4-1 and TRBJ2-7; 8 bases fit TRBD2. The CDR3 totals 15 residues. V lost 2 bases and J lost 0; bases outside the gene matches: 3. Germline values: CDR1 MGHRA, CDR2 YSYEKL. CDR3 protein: CASSQSGTSSYEQYF. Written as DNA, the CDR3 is TGCGCCAGCAGCCAAAGCGGGACTAGCTCCTACGAGCAGTACTTC.

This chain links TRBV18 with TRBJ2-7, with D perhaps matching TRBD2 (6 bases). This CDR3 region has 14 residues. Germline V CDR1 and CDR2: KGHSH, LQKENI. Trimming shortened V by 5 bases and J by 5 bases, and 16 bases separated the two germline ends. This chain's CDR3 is CASSAGTNLHEQYF. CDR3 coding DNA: TGTGCCAGCTCAGCGGGGACCAATCTACACGAGCAGTACTTC.

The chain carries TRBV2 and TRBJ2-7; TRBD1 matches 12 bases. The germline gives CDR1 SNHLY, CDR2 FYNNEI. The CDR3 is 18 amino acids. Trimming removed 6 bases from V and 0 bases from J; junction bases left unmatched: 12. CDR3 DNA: TGTGCCAGCAGCGCCGGGACAGGGGGCGCGGGGCTCTCCTACGAGCAGTACTTC. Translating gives CASSAGTGGAGLSYEQYF.

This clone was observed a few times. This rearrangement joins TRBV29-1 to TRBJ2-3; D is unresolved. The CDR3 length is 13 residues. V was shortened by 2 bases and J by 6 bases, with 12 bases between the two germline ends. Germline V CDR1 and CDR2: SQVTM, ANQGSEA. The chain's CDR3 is CSVESLTVDTQYF. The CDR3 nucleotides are TGCAGCGTTGAAAGCCTAACTGTCGATACGCAGTATTTT.

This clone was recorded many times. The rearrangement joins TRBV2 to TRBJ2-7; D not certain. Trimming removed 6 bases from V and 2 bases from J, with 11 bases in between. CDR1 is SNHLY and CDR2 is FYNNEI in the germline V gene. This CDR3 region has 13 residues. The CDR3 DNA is TGTGCCAGCAGCTTACCCGGAGCCTACGAGCAGTACTTC. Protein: CASSLPGAYEQYF.

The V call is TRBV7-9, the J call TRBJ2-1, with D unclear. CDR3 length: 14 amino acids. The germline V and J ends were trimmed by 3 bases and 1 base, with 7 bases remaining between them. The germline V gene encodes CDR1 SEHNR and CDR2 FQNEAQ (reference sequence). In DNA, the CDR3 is TGTGCCAGCAGCTTTGATACTTCCTACAATGAGCAGTTCTTC. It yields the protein CASSFDTSYNEQFF.

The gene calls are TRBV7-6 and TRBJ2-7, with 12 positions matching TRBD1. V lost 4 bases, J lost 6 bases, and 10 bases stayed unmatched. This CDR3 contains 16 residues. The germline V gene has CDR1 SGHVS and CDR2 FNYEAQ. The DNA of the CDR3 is TGTGCCAGCAGCTCTACCCCCGGGACAGGGGGCGGCGAGCAGTACTTC. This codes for CASSSTPGTGGGEQYF.

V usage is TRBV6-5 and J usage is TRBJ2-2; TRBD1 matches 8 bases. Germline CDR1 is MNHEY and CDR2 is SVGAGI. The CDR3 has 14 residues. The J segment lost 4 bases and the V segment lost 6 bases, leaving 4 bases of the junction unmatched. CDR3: CASRQTGVTGELFF. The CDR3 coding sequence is TGTGCCAGCAGGCAGACAGGGGTCACCGGGGAGCTGTTTTTT.

The CDR3 DNA sequence: TGCGCCAGCAGCACCGGGGGAAGCGGGGTCTACGAGCAGTACTTC. The encoded protein is CASSTGGSGVYEQYF. The rearrangement uses TRBV5-1 and TRBJ2-7; 7 bases fit TRBD2. Germline V gene data show CDR1 as SGHRS and CDR2 as YFSETQ. The CDR3 sequence is 15 residues long. The ends lost 4 bases at V and 3 bases at J; junction bases unmatched: 10.

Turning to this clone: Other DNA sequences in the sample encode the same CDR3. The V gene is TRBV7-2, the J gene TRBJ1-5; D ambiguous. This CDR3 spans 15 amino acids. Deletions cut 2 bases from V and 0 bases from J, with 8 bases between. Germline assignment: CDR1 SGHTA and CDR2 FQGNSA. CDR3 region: CASSLYRDSNQPQHF. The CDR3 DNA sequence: TGTGCCAGCAGCTTATACAGAGATAGCAATCAGCCCCAGCATTTT.

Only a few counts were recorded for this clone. The CDR3 region is CASSSGQGDQPQHF. CDR3 in DNA: TGTGCCAGCAGTTCGGGACAGGGGGACCAGCCCCAGCATTTT. This rearrangement joins TRBV6-6 to TRBJ1-5; 11 positions agree with TRBD1. There are 14 residues in the CDR3. The ends lost 4 bases at V and 7 bases at J; junction bases unmatched: 3. From germline, CDR1 is MNHNY and CDR2 SVGAGI (reference sequence).

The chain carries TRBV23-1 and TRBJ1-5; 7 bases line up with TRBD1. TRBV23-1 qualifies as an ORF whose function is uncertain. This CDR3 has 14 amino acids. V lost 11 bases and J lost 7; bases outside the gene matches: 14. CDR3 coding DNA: TGCGCCTTCGGGGGGGACAGCCCGCCGCAGCCCCAGCATTTT. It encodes CAFGGDSPPQPQHF.